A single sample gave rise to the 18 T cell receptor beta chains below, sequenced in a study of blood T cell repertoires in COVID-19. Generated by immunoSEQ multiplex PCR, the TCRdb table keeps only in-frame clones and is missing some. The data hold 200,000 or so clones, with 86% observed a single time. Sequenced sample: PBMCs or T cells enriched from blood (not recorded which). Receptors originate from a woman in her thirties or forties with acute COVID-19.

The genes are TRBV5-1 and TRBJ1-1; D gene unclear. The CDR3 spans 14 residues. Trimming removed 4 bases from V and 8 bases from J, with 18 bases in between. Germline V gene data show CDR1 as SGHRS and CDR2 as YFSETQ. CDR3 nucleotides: TGCGCCAGCAGCCTCACCATAGAAAGATCCGAAGCTTTCTTT. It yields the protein CASSLTIERSEAFF.

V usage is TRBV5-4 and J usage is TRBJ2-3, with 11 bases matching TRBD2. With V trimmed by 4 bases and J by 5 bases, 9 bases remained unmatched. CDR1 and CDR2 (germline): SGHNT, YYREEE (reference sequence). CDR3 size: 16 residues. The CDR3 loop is CASSPLAGGGLDTQYF. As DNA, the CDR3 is TGTGCCAGCAGCCCTCTAGCGGGGGGTGGGTTAGATACGCAGTATTTT.

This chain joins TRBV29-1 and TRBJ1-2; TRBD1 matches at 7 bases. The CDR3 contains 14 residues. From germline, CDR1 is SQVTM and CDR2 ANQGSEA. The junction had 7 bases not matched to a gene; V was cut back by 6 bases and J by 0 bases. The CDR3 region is CSVRQGVANYGYTF. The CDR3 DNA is TGCAGCGTAAGACAGGGCGTAGCTAACTATGGCTACACCTTC.

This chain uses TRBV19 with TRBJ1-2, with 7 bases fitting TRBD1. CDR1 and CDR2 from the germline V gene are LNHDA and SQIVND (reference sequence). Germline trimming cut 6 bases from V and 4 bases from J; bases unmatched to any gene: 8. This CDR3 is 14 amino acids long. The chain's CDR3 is CASRPTGTGYGYTF. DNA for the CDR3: TGTGCCAGTAGACCGACAGGGACGGGCTATGGCTACACCTTC.

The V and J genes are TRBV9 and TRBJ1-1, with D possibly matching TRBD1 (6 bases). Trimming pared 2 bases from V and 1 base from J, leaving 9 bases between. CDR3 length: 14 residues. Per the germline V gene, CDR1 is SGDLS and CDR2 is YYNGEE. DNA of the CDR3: TGTGCCAGCAGCGTTGAGACAGGGAACACTGAAGCTTTCTTT. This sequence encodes CASSVETGNTEAFF.

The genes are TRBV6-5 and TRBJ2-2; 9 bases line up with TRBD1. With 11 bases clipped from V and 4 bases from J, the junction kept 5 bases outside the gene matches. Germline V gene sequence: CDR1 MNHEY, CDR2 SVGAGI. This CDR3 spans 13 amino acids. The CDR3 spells CAVQQGATGELFF. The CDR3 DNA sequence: TGTGCCGTCCAACAGGGGGCCACCGGGGAGCTGTTTTTT.

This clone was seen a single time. CDR3 region: CASSPVLLETQYF. The CDR3 DNA follows: TGTGCCAGCTCACCGGTACTTTTAGAGACCCAGTACTTC. The rearrangement joins TRBV18 to TRBJ2-5; no clear D gene. In germline, CDR1 is KGHSH, CDR2 LQKENI. CDR3 length: 13 residues. Trimming stripped 3 bases from V and 4 bases from J, with 9 bases between. Full variable domain (outside the CDR3, taken from reference TRBV18 and TRBJ2-5): NAGVMQNPRHLVRRRGQEARLRCSPMKGHSHVYWYRQLPEEGLKFMVYLQKENIIDESGMPKERFSAEFPKEGPSILRIQQVVRGDSAAYFCASSPVLLETQYFGPGTRLLVL.

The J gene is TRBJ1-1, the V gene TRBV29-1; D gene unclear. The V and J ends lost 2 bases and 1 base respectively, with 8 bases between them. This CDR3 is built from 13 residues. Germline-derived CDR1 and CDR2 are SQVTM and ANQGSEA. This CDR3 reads CSVERRRNTEAFF. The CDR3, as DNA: TGCAGCGTTGAAAGGCGGAGGAACACTGAAGCTTTCTTT.

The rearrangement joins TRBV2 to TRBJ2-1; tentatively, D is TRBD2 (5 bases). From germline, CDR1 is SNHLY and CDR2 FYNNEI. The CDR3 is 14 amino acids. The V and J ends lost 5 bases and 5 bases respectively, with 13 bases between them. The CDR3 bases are TGTGCCAGCAGTCTCACGGGGTTAAACAATGAGCAGTTCTTC. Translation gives CASSLTGLNNEQFF.

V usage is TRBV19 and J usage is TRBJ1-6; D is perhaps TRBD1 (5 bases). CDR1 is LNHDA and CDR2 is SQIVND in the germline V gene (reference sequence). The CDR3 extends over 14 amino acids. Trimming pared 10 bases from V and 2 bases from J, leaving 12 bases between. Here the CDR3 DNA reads TGTGCCACTACAGGTGTTACCTATAATTCACCCCTCCACTTT. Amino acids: CATTGVTYNSPLHF.

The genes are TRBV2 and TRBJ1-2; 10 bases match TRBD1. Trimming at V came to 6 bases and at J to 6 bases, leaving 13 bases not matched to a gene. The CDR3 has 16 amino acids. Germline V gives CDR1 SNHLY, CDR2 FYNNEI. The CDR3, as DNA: TGTGCCAGCAGAACCAGACAGGGGGCGCGAAACGATGGCTACACCTTC. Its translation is CASRTRQGARNDGYTF.

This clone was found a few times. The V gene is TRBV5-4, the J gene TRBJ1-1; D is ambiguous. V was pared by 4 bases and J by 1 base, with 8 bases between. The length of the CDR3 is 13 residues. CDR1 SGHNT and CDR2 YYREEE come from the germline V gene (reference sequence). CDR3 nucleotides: TGTGCCAGCAGCGTGACAACGAACACTGAAGCTTTCTTT. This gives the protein CASSVTTNTEAFF.

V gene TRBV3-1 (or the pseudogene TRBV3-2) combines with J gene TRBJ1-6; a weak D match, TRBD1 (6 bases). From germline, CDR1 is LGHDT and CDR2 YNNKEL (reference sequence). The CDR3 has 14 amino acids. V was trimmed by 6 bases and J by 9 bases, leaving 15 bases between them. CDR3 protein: CASRSGTRRSPLHF. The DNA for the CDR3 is TGTGCCAGCAGATCCGGGACACGGCGTTCACCCCTCCACTTT.

The CDR3 sequence is CASSSPRRTSGGYTQYF. CDR3 in DNA: TGTGCCAGCAGCTCCCCGAGACGGACTAGCGGGGGTTATACGCAGTATTTT. The rearrangement joins TRBV7-3 to TRBJ2-3, with 13 bases aligning to TRBD2. Germline V CDR1 and CDR2: SGHTA, FQGTGA. The CDR3 runs 17 residues. The ends lost 4 bases at V and 7 bases at J; junction bases unmatched: 11.

The CDR3 reads CASSLSGGRPLHF. The CDR3 DNA follows: TGTGCCAGCAGTTTAAGTGGAGGCCGACCCCTCCACTTT. The chain joins TRBV27 to TRBJ1-6, with unresolved D. The V gene's germline CDR1 is MNHEY and CDR2 SMNVEV (reference sequence). V gave up 2 bases and J gave up 12 bases, with 11 bases separating them. The CDR3 covers 13 residues.

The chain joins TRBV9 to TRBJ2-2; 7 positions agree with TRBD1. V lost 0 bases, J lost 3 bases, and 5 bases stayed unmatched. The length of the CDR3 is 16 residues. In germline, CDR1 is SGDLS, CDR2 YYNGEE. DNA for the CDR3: TGTGCCAGCAGCGTAGTACAGGGGATGGACACCGGGGAGCTGTTTTTT. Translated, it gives CASSVVQGMDTGELFF.

The CDR3 sequence is CAISPGQGISGNTIYF. CDR3 coding DNA: TGTGCCATCAGCCCAGGACAGGGGATTTCTGGAAACACCATATATTTT. V and J are TRBV10-3 and TRBJ1-3, with 9 bases matching TRBD1. Trimming removed 6 bases from V and 1 base from J; junction bases left unmatched: 7. This CDR3 is 16 amino acids long. The germline CDR1 and CDR2 sequences are ENHRY and SYGVKD.

CDR3 protein: CASSLHGQGAGNTIYF. The CDR3 DNA follows: TGTGCCAGCAGCCTACACGGACAGGGGGCTGGAAACACCATATATTTT. This chain connects TRBV7-2 to TRBJ1-3; TRBD1 aligns across 10 bases. V was clipped by 5 bases and J by 2 bases; unmatched bases: 6. Germline V gene sequence: CDR1 SGHTA, CDR2 FQGNSA. The CDR3 extends over 16 amino acids. Variable domain in full (rest from reference TRBV7-2 and TRBJ1-3): GAGVSQSPSNKVTEKGKDVELRCDPISGHTALYWYRQSLGQGLEFLIYFQGNSAPDKSGLPSDRFSAERTGGSVSTLTIQRTQQEDSAVYLCASSLHGQGAGNTIYFGEGSWLTVV.